This paragraph covers one T cell receptor (beta chain) sequence. This record comes from a study of CD8+CD57+ T cells in acquired aplastic anemia. Study details: Isolated CD4+ and CD8+ cells, once sorted, yielded DNA averaging around 3.1 ug.

Genomic DNA served as template for TCR beta VDJ and CDR3 profiling. TCRdb re-called the reads through MiXCR, storing one row per CDR3 protein. The sample contains about 210,000 distinct CDR3 sequences, over 55% of which appear only once. The sequence was obtained from a human donor in good health. Sequencing was performed on sorted CD4+, CD8+, or CD8+CD57+ T cells (not recorded which) from PBMCs.

The DNA of the CDR3 is TGTGCCGGGGGCCCGTATAGCGGGAGCATCTACGAGCAGTACTTC. This translates into CAGGPYSGSIYEQYF. This chain connects TRBV7-9 to TRBJ2-7; 9 nucleotides align to TRBD2. Germline V gene sequence: CDR1 SEHNR, CDR2 FQNEAQ (reference sequence). The V segment lost 11 bases and the J segment 3 bases; nucleotides outside the gene matches: 14. The length of the CDR3 is 15 residues.